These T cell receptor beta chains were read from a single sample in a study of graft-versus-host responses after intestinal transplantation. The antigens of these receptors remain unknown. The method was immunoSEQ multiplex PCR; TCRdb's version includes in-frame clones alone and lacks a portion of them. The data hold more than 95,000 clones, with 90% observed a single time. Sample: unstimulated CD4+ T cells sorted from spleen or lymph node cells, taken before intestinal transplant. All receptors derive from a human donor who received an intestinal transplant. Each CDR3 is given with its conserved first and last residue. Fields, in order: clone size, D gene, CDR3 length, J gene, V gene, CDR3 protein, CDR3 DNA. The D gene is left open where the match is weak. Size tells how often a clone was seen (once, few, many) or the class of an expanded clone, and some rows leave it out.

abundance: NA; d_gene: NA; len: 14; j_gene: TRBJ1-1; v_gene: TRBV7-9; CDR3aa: CASSLIQEDTEAFF; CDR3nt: TGTGCCAGCAGCTTAATTCAGGAGGACACTGAAGCTTTCTTT
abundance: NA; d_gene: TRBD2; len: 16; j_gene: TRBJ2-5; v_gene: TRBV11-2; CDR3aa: CASSSYAGLAVETQYF; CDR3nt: TGTGCCAGCAGCTCATACGCGGGACTAGCGGTGGAGACCCAGTACTTC
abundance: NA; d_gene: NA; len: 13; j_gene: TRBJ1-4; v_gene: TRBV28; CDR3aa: CASVGGTGEKLFF; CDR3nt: TGTGCCAGTGTTGGGGGGACTGGTGAAAAACTGTTTTTT
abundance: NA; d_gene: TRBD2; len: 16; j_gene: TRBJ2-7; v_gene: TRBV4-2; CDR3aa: CASSQDGLAGIYEQYF; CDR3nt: TGTGCCAGCAGCCAAGACGGGCTAGCGGGAATCTACGAGCAGTACTTC
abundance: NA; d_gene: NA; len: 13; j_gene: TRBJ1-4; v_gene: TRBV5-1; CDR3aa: CASSLTVNEKLFF; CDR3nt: TGCGCCAGCAGCTTGACAGTTAATGAAAAACTGTTTTTT
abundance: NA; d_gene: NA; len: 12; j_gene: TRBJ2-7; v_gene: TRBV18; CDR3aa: CASSRSSYEQYF; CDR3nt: TGTGCCAGCTCACGCAGCTCCTACGAGCAGTACTTC
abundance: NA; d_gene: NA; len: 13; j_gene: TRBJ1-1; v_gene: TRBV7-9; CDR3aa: CASSRGSNTEAFF; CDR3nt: TGTGCCAGCAGCAGGGGATCGAACACTGAAGCTTTCTTT
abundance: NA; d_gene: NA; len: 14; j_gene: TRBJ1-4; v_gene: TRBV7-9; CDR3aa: CASSFHATNEKLFF; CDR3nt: TGTGCCAGCAGCTTTCATGCAACTAATGAAAAACTGTTTTTT
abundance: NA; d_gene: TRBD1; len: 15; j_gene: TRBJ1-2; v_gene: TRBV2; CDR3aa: CASSENRGMIYGYTF; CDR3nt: TGTGCCAGCAGTGAAAACAGGGGTATGATCTATGGCTACACCTTC
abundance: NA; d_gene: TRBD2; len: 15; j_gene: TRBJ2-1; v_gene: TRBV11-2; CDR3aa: CASSFGASGILEQFF; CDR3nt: TGTGCCAGCAGCTTTGGAGCTAGCGGGATTCTTGAGCAGTTCTTC
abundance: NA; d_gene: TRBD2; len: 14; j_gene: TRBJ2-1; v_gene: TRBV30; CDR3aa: CAWGTSGGPSEQFF; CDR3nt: TGTGCCTGGGGGACTAGCGGGGGGCCGAGTGAGCAGTTCTTC
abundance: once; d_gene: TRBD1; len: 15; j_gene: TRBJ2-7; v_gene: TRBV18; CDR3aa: CASSPPGQGAYEQYF; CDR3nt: TGTGCCAGCTCACCCCCGGGACAGGGGGCCTACGAGCAGTACTTC
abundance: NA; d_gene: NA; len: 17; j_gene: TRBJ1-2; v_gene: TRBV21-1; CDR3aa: CASSPPKEGQGNYGYTF; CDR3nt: TGTGCCAGCAGCCCCCCCAAGGAGGGACAGGGGAACTATGGCTACACCTTC
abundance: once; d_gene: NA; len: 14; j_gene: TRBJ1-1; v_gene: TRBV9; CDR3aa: CASSVGTSNTEAFF; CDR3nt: TGTGCCAGCAGCGTCGGTACCTCGAACACTGAAGCTTTCTTT
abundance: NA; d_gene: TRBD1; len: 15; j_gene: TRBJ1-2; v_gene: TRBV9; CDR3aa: CASSSRTGGSYGYTF; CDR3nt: TGTGCCAGCAGCTCGCGGACAGGGGGCTCCTATGGCTACACCTTC
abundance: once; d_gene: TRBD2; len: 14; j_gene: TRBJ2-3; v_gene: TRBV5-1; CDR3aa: CASSSFSGTDTQYF; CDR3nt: TGCGCCAGCAGCTCCTTTAGCGGGACGGATACGCAGTATTTT
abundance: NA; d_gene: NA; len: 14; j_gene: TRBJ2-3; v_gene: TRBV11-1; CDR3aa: CASSPGRSTDTQYF; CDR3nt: TGTGCCAGCAGCCCAGGGCGGAGCACAGATACGCAGTATTTT
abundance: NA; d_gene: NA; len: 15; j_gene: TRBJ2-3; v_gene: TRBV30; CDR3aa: CAWSGLALSTDTQYF; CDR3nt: TGTGCCTGGAGTGGGCTAGCATTAAGCACAGATACGCAGTATTTT
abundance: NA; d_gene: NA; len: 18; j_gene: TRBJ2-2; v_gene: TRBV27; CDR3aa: CASSFPRGRRIDTGELFF; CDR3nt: TGTGCCAGCAGTTTCCCCAGGGGACGCCGAATTGACACCGGGGAGCTGTTTTTT
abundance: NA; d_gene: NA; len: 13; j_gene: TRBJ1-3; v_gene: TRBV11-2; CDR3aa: CASSSGIGNTIYF; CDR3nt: TGTGCCAGCAGCTCAGGGATTGGAAACACCATATATTTT
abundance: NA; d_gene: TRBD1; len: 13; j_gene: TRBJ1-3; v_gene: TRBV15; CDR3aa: CATSRGQGYTIYF; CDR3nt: TGTGCCACCAGCAGAGGACAGGGGTACACCATATATTTT
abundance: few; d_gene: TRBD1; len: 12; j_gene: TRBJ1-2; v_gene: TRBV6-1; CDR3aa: CASHGQGGGYTF; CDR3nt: TGTGCCAGCCACGGACAGGGAGGTGGCTACACCTTC
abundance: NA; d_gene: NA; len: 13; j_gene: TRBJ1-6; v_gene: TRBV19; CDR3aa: CASSIAQGAPLHF; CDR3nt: TGTGCCAGTAGTATCGCCCAGGGCGCACCCCTCCACTTT
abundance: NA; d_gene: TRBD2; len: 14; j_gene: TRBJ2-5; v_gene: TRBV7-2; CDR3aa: CASSLVAGEETQYF; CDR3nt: TGTGCCAGCAGCTTAGTAGCGGGGGAAGAGACCCAGTACTTC
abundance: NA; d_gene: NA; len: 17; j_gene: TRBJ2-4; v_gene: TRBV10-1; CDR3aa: CASSGGPGGLAKNIQYF; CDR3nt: TGCGCCAGCAGCGGGGGACCCGGAGGGTTAGCCAAAAACATTCAGTACTTC
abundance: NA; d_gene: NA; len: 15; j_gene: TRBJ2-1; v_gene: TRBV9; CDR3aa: CASSVGSGSYNEQFF; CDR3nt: TGTGCCAGCAGCGTAGGGAGCGGCTCCTACAATGAGCAGTTCTTC
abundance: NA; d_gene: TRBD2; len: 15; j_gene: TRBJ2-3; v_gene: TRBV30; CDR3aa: CAWRASGRASDTQYF; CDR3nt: TGTGCCTGGAGGGCTAGCGGGAGGGCCTCAGATACGCAGTATTTT
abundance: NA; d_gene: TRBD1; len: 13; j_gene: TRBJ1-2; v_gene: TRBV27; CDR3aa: CASSLRQGNGYTF; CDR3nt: TGTGCCAGCAGTTTACGACAGGGGAATGGCTACACCTTC
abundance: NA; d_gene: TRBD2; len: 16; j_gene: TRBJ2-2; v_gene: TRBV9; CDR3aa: CASSVGTSGNTGELFF; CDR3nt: TGTGCCAGCAGCGTAGGGACTAGCGGTAACACCGGGGAGCTGTTTTTT
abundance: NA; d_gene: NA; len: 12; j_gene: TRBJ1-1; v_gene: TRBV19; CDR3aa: CASRSQGTEAFF; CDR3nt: TGTGCCAGTAGGTCACAGGGCACTGAAGCTTTCTTT
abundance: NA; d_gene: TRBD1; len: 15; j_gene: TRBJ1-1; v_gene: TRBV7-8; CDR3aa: CASSSPGTANTEAFF; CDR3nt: TGTGCCAGCAGCTCCCCCGGGACAGCCAACACTGAAGCCTTCTTT
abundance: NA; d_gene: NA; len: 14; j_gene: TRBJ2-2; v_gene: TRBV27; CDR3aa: CASRRQAGTGELFF; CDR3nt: TGTGCCAGCAGGAGGCAGGCGGGCACCGGGGAGCTGTTTTTT
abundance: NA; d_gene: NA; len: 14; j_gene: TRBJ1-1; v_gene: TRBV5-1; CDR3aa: CASSLVSRGVEAFF; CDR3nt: TGCGCCAGCAGCTTGGTTAGCAGGGGAGTTGAAGCTTTCTTT
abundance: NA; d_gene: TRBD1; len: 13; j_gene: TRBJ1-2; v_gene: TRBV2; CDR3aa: CASRTGTGGGYTF; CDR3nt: TGTGCCAGCAGGACCGGGACAGGGGGCGGCTACACCTTC
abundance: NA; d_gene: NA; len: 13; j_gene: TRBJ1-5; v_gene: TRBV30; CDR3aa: CAWSVGARQPQHF; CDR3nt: TGTGCCTGGAGTGTGGGGGCTCGTCAGCCCCAGCATTTT
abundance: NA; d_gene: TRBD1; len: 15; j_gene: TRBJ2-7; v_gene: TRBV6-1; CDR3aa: CASTDPGQGVWEQHF; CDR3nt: TGTGCCAGCACCGACCCGGGACAGGGGGTCTGGGAGCAGCACTTC
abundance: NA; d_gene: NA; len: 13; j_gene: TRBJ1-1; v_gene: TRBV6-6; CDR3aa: CASRPQGRWEAFF; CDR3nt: TGTGCCAGCAGGCCCCAGGGGCGGTGGGAAGCTTTCTTT
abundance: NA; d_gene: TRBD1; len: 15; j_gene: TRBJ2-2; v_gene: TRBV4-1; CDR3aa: CASSQEDRDTGELFF; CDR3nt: TGCGCCAGCAGCCAAGAAGACAGGGACACCGGGGAGCTGTTTTTT
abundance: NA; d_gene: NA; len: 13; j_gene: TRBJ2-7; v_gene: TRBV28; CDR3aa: CASSSRQEYEQYF; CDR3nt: TGTGCCAGCAGTAGCAGACAGGAGTACGAGCAGTACTTC
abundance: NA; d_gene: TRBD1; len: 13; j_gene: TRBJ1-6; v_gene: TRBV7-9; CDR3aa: CASVGTADEPLHF; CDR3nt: TGTGCCAGCGTAGGGACAGCGGATGAGCCCCTCCACTTT
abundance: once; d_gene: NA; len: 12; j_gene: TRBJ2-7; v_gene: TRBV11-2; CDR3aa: CASSLGQGEQYF; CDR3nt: TGTGCCAGCAGCTTAGGGCAGGGCGAGCAGTACTTC
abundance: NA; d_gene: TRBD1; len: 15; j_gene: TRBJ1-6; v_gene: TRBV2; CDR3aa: CASSIRTGEHSPLHF; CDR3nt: TGTGCCAGCAGTATCCGGACAGGGGAGCATTCACCACTCCACTTT
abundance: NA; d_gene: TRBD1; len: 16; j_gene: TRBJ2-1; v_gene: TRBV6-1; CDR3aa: CASSEGTGAFYNEQFF; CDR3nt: TGTGCCAGCAGTGAAGGGACAGGGGCCTTCTACAATGAGCAGTTCTTC
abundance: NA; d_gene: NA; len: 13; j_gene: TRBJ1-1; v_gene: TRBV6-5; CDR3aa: CASTGQPNTEAFF; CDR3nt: TGTGCCAGCACCGGACAACCGAACACTGAAGCTTTCTTT
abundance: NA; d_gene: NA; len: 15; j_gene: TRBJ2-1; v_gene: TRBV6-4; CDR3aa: CASSEGASSYNEQFF; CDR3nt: TGTGCCAGCAGTGAAGGGGCGAGCTCCTACAATGAGCAGTTCTTC
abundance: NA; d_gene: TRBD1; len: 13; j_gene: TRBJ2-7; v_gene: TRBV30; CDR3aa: CACLGTGGYEQYF; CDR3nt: TGTGCCTGCCTGGGGACAGGGGGTTACGAGCAGTACTTC
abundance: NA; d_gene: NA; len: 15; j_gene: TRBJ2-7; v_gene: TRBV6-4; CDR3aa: CASSIVWTDSYEQYF; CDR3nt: TGTGCCAGCAGTATCGTCTGGACGGACTCCTACGAGCAGTACTTC
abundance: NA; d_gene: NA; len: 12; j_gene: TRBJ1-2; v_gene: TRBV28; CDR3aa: CASSLQGYPYTF; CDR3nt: TGTGCCAGCAGTTTACAGGGGTACCCCTACACCTTC
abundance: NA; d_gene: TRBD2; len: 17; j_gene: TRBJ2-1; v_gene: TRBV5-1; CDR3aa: CASSLEASGGPYNEQFF; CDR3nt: TGCGCCAGCAGCTTGGAGGCTAGCGGGGGCCCATACAATGAGCAGTTCTTC